This T cell receptor (beta chain) was retrieved from a study of radiotherapy plus CTLA-4 blockade in lung cancer. As for the study in general: In about 20% of patients, objective responses were seen; 25% to 40% had disease control.

Sequencing used immunoSEQ multiplex PCR; TCRdb keeps in-frame clones, though not all of them. The sample contains about 72,000 clones, about 80% of which appear only once. Comment on this clone: The antigen is unknown.

General study points: Expansion of tumor-derived TCR clones was observed in blood after radiotherapy plus ipilimumab. With interferon-beta, early dynamics of blood T cell clones were reported to best predict response.

This CDR3 is 16 amino acids long. Trimming left V 4 bases short and J 4 bases short, with 17 bases between. Per the germline V gene, CDR1 is MDHEN and CDR2 is SYDVKM. This sequence originates from a human donor with non-small cell lung cancer who had a partial response to radiotherapy plus ipilimumab. Sequences were derived from peripheral blood, sampled from a patient treated with radiotherapy plus ipilimumab. The gene calls are TRBV28 and TRBJ2-1; TRBD1 might be the D (5 bases). CDR3 DNA sequence: TGTGCCAGCAGTTCGCAGGGAATTATCCGATACAATGAGCAGTTCTTC. Translated, it gives CASSSQGIIRYNEQFF. The variable domain in full, with the rest retrieved from reference TRBV28 and TRBJ2-1, is DVKVTQSSRYLVKRTGEKVFLECVQDMDHENMFWYRQDPGLGLRLIYFSYDVKMKEKGDIPEGYSVSREKKERFSLILESASTNQTSMYLCASSSQGIIRYNEQFFGPGTRLTVL.